This T cell receptor (beta chain) was captured in a study of T cell responses to AZD1222 COVID-19 vaccine (dated by TCRdb to the early 2020s). For context, the study as a whole: Because spike-specific TCR depth and breadth did not differ between the two schedules, AZD1222 recipients who got a second dose at roughly 4 weeks were pooled with those who got a second dose at roughly 12 weeks. A total of approximately 240 trial participants underwent TCR sequencing, of whom around 200 received two doses of AZD1222 and about 25 received two doses of the MenACWY control vaccine. Trial participants were enrolled by age into subgroups of 18-55, 56-69 and 70-plus years, and roughly 160, 29 and 62 TCR-sequenced participants, respectively, were included in these subgroups. Study-wide findings and limitations: Most participants were white British and females outnumbered males, and the authors suggested that clonal diversity may have been underestimated. The vaccine-associated CD4 TCRs covered the entire spike protein, and the dominant responses fell in regions 160-218 and 743-854. After two AZD1222 doses, both the breadth and the depth of spike-specific TCRs were significantly higher than at day 0 and than in MenACWY recipients. Because no day 14 peak-response samples were available, repertoires were characterized only after the peak T cell response. Epitopes outside the regions mutated in the B.1.351 and B.1.1.7 variants were reportedly recognized by nearly half of the unique spike-specific TCRs. In the small 56-69-year group, the increase in depth fell short of significance, most likely because of low power. Only five or six AZD1222 recipients were SARS-CoV-2 seropositive at baseline, limiting conclusions about previously exposed vaccinees.

The sample's time point label, in plain terms: baseline before first vaccination. Vaccinee samples were obtained from the UK trials COV001 and COV002, which included a single-blind randomized controlled phase 2/3 trial of AZD1222 (ChAdOx1 nCoV-19) in healthy adults. Trial participant PBMC samples were collected at day 0 and day 28 after the second dose for TCRbeta chain sequencing. The CDR3 regions of human TCRbeta chains were subjected to immunosequencing. On the authors' methods: TCRs in the repertoires were matched against a reference library of SARS-CoV-2-specific TCRs that had been generated with the MIRA antigen-specificity platform. Breadth was defined as the fraction of unique TCRs that were SARS-CoV-2-associated. Depth was defined as the fraction of total T cells that were SARS-CoV-2-associated. Using the MIRA data, each spike-specific TCR was assigned both to the spike region to which the TCR was reactive and to a CD4 or CD8 class. Log10-transformed breadth and depth values were compared by one-way ANOVA with Sidak's multiple comparisons tests. Held by TCRdb, this immuneACCESS table contains in-frame sequences only and omits some clones. Under half of the omission traces to an unresolved V gene where checked; the cause of the rest is unknown. V and J calls and clone size are given by that table; D and trimming were obtained from the DNA. The sample table contains around 130,000 clones; only one count was recorded for 88% of them. The ten largest clonotypes hold around 3% of the sample.

In the case of this clone: Its antigen remains undetermined. Base quality data are lacking; no much larger clone is found one base away.

This specimen consisted of peripheral blood, obtained on day 0 of AZD1222 vaccination. This sequence was found in an adult in good health.

CDR3 region: CAISGTSGTSGDEQFF. In nucleotides, the sequence is TGTGCCATCAGTGGAACGTCCGGGACTAGCGGCGATGAGCAGTTCTTC. Here the chain combines TRBV10-3 and TRBJ2-1; 11 bases in between match TRBD2. The germline V gene supplies CDR1 ENHRY and CDR2 SYGVKD. V trim: 4 bases; J trim: 8 bases; unmatched bases: 10. There are 16 amino acids in the CDR3, from cysteine to phenylalanine inclusive. The only DNA kept is the CDR3, 48 bases in frame from the first base.